This TCR beta chain is drawn from a study of graft-versus-host responses after intestinal transplantation. Here immunoSEQ multiplex PCR was the method, and the copy in TCRdb shows in-frame clones only, minus some. The sample shows about 120,000 clones, 90% of them seen only once. The CDR3 runs to 15 residues. Germline V lookup: CDR1 SGHRS, CDR2 YFSETQ. V lost 4 bases to trimming and J lost 4 bases; unmatched junction nucleotides: 7. As for this clone: What it binds is unknown.

This chain links TRBV5-1 with TRBJ2-5, with TRBD1 matching 10 bases. The source is a human donor who received an intestinal transplant. The source was unstimulated CD4+ T cells sorted from spleen or lymph node cells, collected before intestinal transplant. CDR3 coding DNA: TGCGCCAGCAGCGGAGGGACAGGGGAAGGAGAGACCCAGTACTTC. This gives the protein CASSGGTGEGETQYF.